The 27 T cell receptor beta chains below all came from one sample that was sequenced in a study of T cell responses to AZD1222 COVID-19 vaccine. The repertoire was sequenced with immunoSEQ multiplex PCR; TCRdb's copy has only in-frame clones and lacks some. The sample carries some 180,000 clones, around nine tenths recorded once. The source was peripheral blood, collected 28 days after the second dose of the MenACWY control vaccine. The receptors originated from an adult who received the MenACWY meningococcal vaccine as a control.

The CDR3 bases are TGCGCCAGCAGCCACAAAGAGGGGGGACTTCAGGATGGCTACACCTTC. Protein: CASSHKEGGLQDGYTF. This chain links TRBV4-1 with TRBJ1-2, with a weak D call TRBD1 (6 bases). Germline V gene sequence: CDR1 MGHRA, CDR2 YSYEKL. Trimming left V 3 bases short and J 6 bases short, with 20 bases between. The CDR3 is made up of 16 amino acids.

The gene calls are TRBV4-1 and TRBJ1-2, with D uncertain. The CDR3 length is 15 residues. V was clipped by 4 bases and J by 2 bases, with 14 bases between them. Germline assignment: CDR1 MGHRA and CDR2 YSYEKL. As DNA, the CDR3 is TGCGCCAGCAGCCCCTTTGACGGCTCCAACTATGGCTACACCTTC. This translates into CASSPFDGSNYGYTF.

CDR3 DNA: TGTGCCACCAGCAGAGATCGTTCGAGACAGGGGATAGACGAGCAGTACTTC. Amino acids: CATSRDRSRQGIDEQYF. This chain joins TRBV15 and TRBJ2-7, with 8 bases that match TRBD1. Losses at the gene ends were 0 bases for V and 5 bases for J; bases not matched to a gene: 12. Germline V lookup: CDR1 LNHNV, CDR2 YYDKDF (reference sequence). The CDR3 consists of 17 residues.

J is TRBJ2-1 and V is TRBV9, with TRBD2 matching over 9 bases. CDR1 and CDR2 (germline): SGDLS, YYNGEE. The CDR3 spans 16 residues. The trim removed 1 base at V and 3 bases at J, leaving 5 bases unmatched. This chain's CDR3 is CASSVRPSGDYNEQFF. CDR3 sequence (DNA): TGTGCCAGCAGCGTACGTCCTAGCGGGGACTACAATGAGCAGTTCTTC.

The J gene is TRBJ1-4, the V gene TRBV28; TRBD1 is a possible D gene (6 bases). The CDR3 totals 14 residues. Germline CDR1 MDHEN, CDR2 SYDVKM. The ends were cut back, 2 bases at V and 6 bases at J, with 10 bases in the middle. The CDR3 loop is CASSLRGGDEKLFF. CDR3 DNA sequence: TGTGCCAGCAGTTTAAGGGGGGGGGATGAAAAACTGTTTTTT.

The chain joins TRBV7-2 to TRBJ2-5; D remains unclear. Germline V gives CDR1 SGHTA, CDR2 FQGNSA. V was trimmed by 1 base and J by 2 bases, leaving 11 bases between them. This CDR3 is 15 amino acids long. The CDR3 is CASSLVGSPQETQYF. The CDR3 nucleotides are TGTGCCAGCAGCTTAGTGGGCAGCCCACAAGAGACCCAGTACTTC.

The chain couples TRBV18 to TRBJ2-7; no clear D. Looked up from germline, CDR1 is KGHSH and CDR2 is LQKENI. V was cut by 5 bases and J by 4 bases, with 6 bases left in between. This CDR3 has 11 residues. The CDR3, as DNA: TGTGCCAGCTCAGGGAAGTACGAGCAGTACTTC. It codes for CASSGKYEQYF. The full variable domain, with the rest looked up from reference TRBV18 and TRBJ2-7, is NAGVMQNPRHLVRRRGQEARLRCSPMKGHSHVYWYRQLPEEGLKFMVYLQKENIIDESGMPKERFSAEFPKEGPSILRIQQVVRGDSAAYFCASSGKYEQYFGPGTRLTVT.

This chain connects TRBV28 to TRBJ1-2; D might be TRBD1 (6 bases). Looked up from germline, CDR1 is MDHEN and CDR2 is SYDVKM. This CDR3 has 14 amino acids. V gave up 5 bases and J gave up 5 bases, with 15 bases separating them. CDR3 in amino acids: CASSLGGSGYGYTF. For the CDR3, the DNA is TGTGCCAGCAGTCTAGGGGGTTCGGGGTATGGCTACACCTTC.

This chain links TRBV5-1 with TRBJ2-5, with no clear D. The V and J ends lost 3 bases and 3 bases respectively, with 18 bases between them. CDR3 length: 16 residues. From germline, CDR1 is SGHRS and CDR2 YFSETQ. CDR3 in DNA: TGCGCCAGCAGCTCACCGGGCCAAACTTTGGAAGAGACCCAGTACTTC. Protein sequence: CASSSPGQTLEETQYF. The full variable domain, in which reference TRBV5-1 and TRBJ2-5 provide the parts outside the CDR3, is KAGVTQTPRYLIKTRGQQVTLSCSPISGHRSVSWYQQTPGQGLQFLFEYFSETQRNKGNFPGRFSGRQFSNSRSEMNVSTLELGDSALYLCASSSPGQTLEETQYFGPGTRLLVL.

This clone came up a few times. The V gene is TRBV12-2, the J gene TRBJ1-5. TRBV12-2 is noted as a pseudogene. This CDR3 contains 11 residues. CDR3 protein: CASRLVRPQHF. Here the CDR3 DNA reads TGTGCAAGTCGCTTAGTGAGACCCCAGCATTTT.

The J gene is TRBJ1-2, the V gene TRBV2; 8 bases match TRBD1. The V gene's germline CDR1 is SNHLY and CDR2 FYNNEI. The V segment lost 6 bases and the J segment 0 bases; nucleotides outside the gene matches: 3. The CDR3 is made up of 14 amino acids. CDR3 residues: CASRTGEANYGYTF. CDR3 DNA sequence: TGTGCCAGCAGGACAGGGGAAGCTAACTATGGCTACACCTTC.

This chain uses TRBV6-6 with TRBJ2-7; 7 positions match TRBD2. CDR3 length: 16 amino acids. Trimming removed 6 bases from V and 0 bases from J; junction bases left unmatched: 11. Germline lookup yields CDR1 MNHNY and CDR2 SVGAGI (reference sequence). CDR3 coding DNA: TGTGCCAGCAGGCGCCAGAACGGGGGGATCTCCTACGAGCAGTACTTC. The encoded protein is CASRRQNGGISYEQYF.

This sequence joins TRBV30 and TRBJ2-7; D may correspond to TRBD1 or TRBD2 (7 bases each). With 4 bases removed from V and 1 base from J, the gap between germline ends came to 11 bases. From germline, CDR1 is GTSNPN and CDR2 SVGIG (reference sequence). The CDR3 is made up of 13 amino acids. CDR3 amino acids: CAWTGGASYEQYF. For the CDR3, the DNA is TGTGCCTGGACAGGGGGGGCTTCCTACGAGCAGTACTTC.

This sequence joins TRBV21-1 and TRBJ1-3. TRBV21-1 is shown as a pseudogene. This CDR3 comprises 17 residues. CDR3 in amino acids: CASSKQRARGGGNTIYF. The CDR3 region has the DNA TGTGCCAGCAGCAAACAGAGGGCGAGGGGGGGCGGAAACACCATATATTTT.

The rearrangement links TRBV15 to TRBJ1-3; TRBD1 agrees at 8 bases. Germline assignment: CDR1 LNHNV and CDR2 YYDKDF (reference sequence). The CDR3 spans 15 residues. J gave up 1 base and V 8 bases, and 7 bases lay outside the gene matches. The CDR3 DNA reads TGTGCCACCCAGGTACGGACAGGGTCTGGAAACACCATATATTTT. Translated: CATQVRTGSGNTIYF.

The chain has TRBV7-7 and TRBJ2-7, with TRBD2 matching over 10 bases. This CDR3 spans 15 amino acids. V lost 1 base, J lost 3 bases, and 3 bases stayed unmatched. Per germline, CDR1 SSHAT and CDR2 FNYEAQ (reference sequence). CDR3 loop: CASSLGASGSYEQYF. The CDR3 DNA reads TGTGCCAGCAGCTTAGGGGCTAGCGGGAGCTACGAGCAGTACTTC.

This rearrangement joins TRBV19 to TRBJ1-4, with D maybe TRBD1 (5 bases). Germline loops: CDR1 LNHDA, CDR2 SQIVND (reference sequence). The CDR3 contains 13 residues. V lost 6 bases, J lost 6 bases, and 11 bases lay in between. In DNA form, the CDR3 reads TGTGCCAGTAGGACAGTGGTGGATGAAAAACTGTTTTTT. Residues: CASRTVVDEKLFF.

V and J are TRBV24-1 and TRBJ2-2; 8 bases agree with TRBD2. The CDR3 runs to 16 residues. The V and J ends lost 4 bases and 7 bases, in that order; junction bases with no gene match: 10. From germline, CDR1 is KGHDR and CDR2 SFDVKD. The CDR3 spells CATSDTSGRGDGELFF. For the CDR3, the DNA is TGTGCCACCAGTGACACCAGCGGGAGAGGTGACGGGGAGCTGTTTTTT.

The V gene is TRBV28, the J gene TRBJ1-1, with D unclear. Deletions cut 1 base from V and 0 bases from J, with 6 bases between. Germline V lookup: CDR1 MDHEN, CDR2 SYDVKM. This CDR3 has 14 residues. CDR3 region: CASSLSGMNTEAFF. CDR3 sequence (DNA): TGTGCCAGCAGTTTATCAGGTATGAACACTGAAGCTTTCTTT.

V usage is TRBV5-1 and J usage is TRBJ1-1; tentative D call: TRBD1 (5 bases). This CDR3 spans 14 amino acids. CDR1 is SGHRS, CDR2 YFSETQ, per germline. V lost 2 bases and J 6 bases, leaving 14 bases between the germline ends. The CDR3 region is CASSLMAGAAEAFF. Here the CDR3 DNA reads TGCGCCAGCAGCTTAATGGCTGGGGCGGCTGAAGCTTTCTTT.

The chain employs TRBV5-1 and TRBJ2-1; 7 positions match TRBD1. Germline CDR1 SGHRS, CDR2 YFSETQ. CDR3 length: 17 residues. Trimming took 0 bases from V and 7 from J; bases not matched to a gene: 13. The CDR3 DNA reads TGCGCCAGCAGCTTGGAGCCCCTTCGACAGGGAAGGAATGAGCAGTTCTTC. This translates into CASSLEPLRQGRNEQFF.

The chain recombines TRBV19 with TRBJ2-2, with 8 bases that match TRBD2. The CDR3 length is 16 residues. The V gene end was trimmed by 5 bases and the J gene end by 1 base; junction bases not matched to a gene: 6. Germline CDR1 and CDR2: LNHDA and SQIVND (reference sequence). As DNA, the CDR3 is TGTGCCAGTAGTTGGAAAGCGGGGGTGAACACCGGGGAGCTGTTTTTT. It is translated as CASSWKAGVNTGELFF.

The CDR3 loop is CASTTANTGELFF. In DNA, the CDR3 is TGTGCCAGCACGACAGCGAACACCGGGGAGCTGTTTTTT. This chain links TRBV7-3 with TRBJ2-2; a possible D gene is TRBD1 (5 bases). CDR1 is SGHTA, CDR2 FQGTGA, per germline. The length of the CDR3 is 13 residues. V lost 7 bases and J 0 bases, leaving 6 bases between the germline ends.

The rearrangement uses TRBV28 and TRBJ2-7; TRBD2 matches at 11 bases. This CDR3 contains 15 residues. Per the germline V gene, CDR1 is MDHEN and CDR2 is SYDVKM. V lost 2 bases to trimming and J lost 7 bases; unmatched junction nucleotides: 7. The CDR3: CASSLTSGSPREQYF. The CDR3 DNA is TGTGCCAGCAGTTTAACTAGCGGGAGCCCTAGAGAGCAGTACTTC.

The chain links TRBV14 to TRBJ1-1; D possibly corresponds to TRBD1 (6 bases). The CDR3 spans 15 residues. V shed 4 bases and J shed 4 bases, with 16 bases lying between them. From germline, CDR1 is SGHDN and CDR2 FVKESK. The CDR3 region has the DNA TGTGCCAGCAGCCGCTCCCGGGGGCCGGGCACTGAAGCTTTCTTT. Protein product: CASSRSRGPGTEAFF.

The chain's CDR3 is CASSSPWGTDTQYF. The CDR3 DNA reads as TGTGCCAGCAGCTCCCCATGGGGCACAGATACGCAGTATTTT. The rearrangement uses TRBV7-9 and TRBJ2-3; the D is unclear. V was pared by 4 bases and J by 1 base, with 9 bases between. CDR3 length: 14 amino acids. The V gene's germline CDR1 is SEHNR and CDR2 FQNEAQ (reference sequence).

The chain links TRBV5-6 to TRBJ1-2; 12 nucleotides match TRBD1. The CDR3 is 15 amino acids. Germline values: CDR1 SGHDT, CDR2 YYEEEE. J gave up 5 bases and V 4 bases, and 6 bases lay outside the gene matches. Here the CDR3 DNA reads TGTGCCAGCAGCACGGGGACAGGGGGCAGGTATGGCTACACCTTC. Translating it yields CASSTGTGGRYGYTF.